These 22 T cell receptor beta chains were sequenced from one sample in a study of Tregs in tolerant kidney transplant recipients. Produced via immunoSEQ multiplex PCR; TCRdb's table is partial and in-frame only. This sample has some 66,000 clones, with 80% to 95% found just once. Sequenced here: CD8+ T cells from blood, sampled before the transplant. Receptor source: a human donor who received a combined kidney and bone marrow transplant.

The V and J genes are TRBV5-6 and TRBJ2-2, with a possible D match to TRBD2 (5 bases). Germline V gene lookup returns CDR1 SGHDT and CDR2 YYEEEE. Trimming pared 0 bases from V and 2 bases from J, leaving 5 bases between. The CDR3 sequence is 14 residues long. The CDR3 region has the DNA TGTGCCAGCAGCTTGGGACTAAACACCGGGGAGCTGTTTTTT. The encoded protein is CASSLGLNTGELFF. The variable domain in full, with the rest retrieved from reference TRBV5-6 and TRBJ2-2, is DAGVTQSPTHLIKTRGQQVTLRCSPKSGHDTVSWYQQALGQGPQFIFQYYEEEERQRGNFPDRFSGHQFPNYSSELNVNALLLGDSALYLCASSLGLNTGELFFGEGSRLTVL.

V usage is TRBV4-1 and J usage is TRBJ1-1; TRBD1 might be the D (5 bases). The CDR3 has 15 amino acids. Trimming took 3 bases from V and 5 from J, leaving 16 bases between them. The germline CDR1 and CDR2 sequences are MGHRA and YSYEKL. CDR3 in DNA: TGCGCCAGCAGCCAGGGGCCAACGGTGCGGACTGAAGCTTTCTTT. Translated: CASSQGPTVRTEAFF.

This chain links TRBV9 with TRBJ2-1; 8 nucleotides match TRBD2. Germline V gene data show CDR1 as SGDLS and CDR2 as YYNGEE. The CDR3 is made up of 17 amino acids. With V trimmed by 3 bases and J by 0 bases, 8 bases remained unmatched. The CDR3 here is CASSATLAASSYNEQFF. The CDR3 region has the DNA TGTGCCAGCAGCGCCACACTAGCGGCGAGCTCCTACAATGAGCAGTTCTTC.

This chain joins TRBV19 and TRBJ2-7; the match to TRBD1 covers 9 bases. This CDR3 contains 14 residues. CDR1 and CDR2 (germline): LNHDA, SQIVND (reference sequence). Germline trimming cut 7 bases from V and 1 base from J; bases unmatched to any gene: 5. DNA for the CDR3: TGTGCCAGTACCCCCGGGACAGGGTCCTACGAGCAGTACTTC. Protein sequence: CASTPGTGSYEQYF.

The rearrangement joins TRBV19 to TRBJ2-2; D is possibly TRBD1 (5 bases). This CDR3 has 15 amino acids. Germline CDR1 and CDR2: LNHDA and SQIVND (reference sequence). V was pared by 3 bases and J by 1 base, with 9 bases between. The CDR3 DNA sequence: TGTGCCAGTAGTATTACAGGACAGAACACCGGGGAGCTGTTTTTT. It codes for CASSITGQNTGELFF.

CDR3 residues: CASGQIPYEQYF. CDR3 DNA: TGTGCCAGTGGACAAATCCCTTACGAGCAGTACTTC. V and J are TRBV19 and TRBJ2-7; D might be TRBD1 (5 bases). The CDR3 is made up of 12 amino acids. Germline V gene data show CDR1 as LNHDA and CDR2 as SQIVND (reference sequence). Trimming left V 8 bases short and J 4 bases short, with 12 bases between.

The rearrangement joins TRBV11-2 to TRBJ2-3; D not certain. V was shortened by 5 bases and J by 9 bases, with 15 bases between the two germline ends. The CDR3 has 13 residues. Germline CDR1 is SGHAT and CDR2 is FQNNGV. CDR3 in DNA: TGTGCCAGCAGCCTACCACCGGGTGACACGCAGTATTTT. Its translation is CASSLPPGDTQYF.

The chain combines TRBV4-2 with TRBJ2-7; 8 bases fit TRBD1. The V gene's germline CDR1 is LGHNA and CDR2 YNFKEQ. With V trimmed by 4 bases and J by 3 bases, 2 bases remained unmatched. This CDR3 is 13 amino acids long. In DNA form, the CDR3 reads TGTGCCAGCAGCCCCAGGGGGCACTACGAGCAGTACTTC. This codes for CASSPRGHYEQYF.

V and J are TRBV2 and TRBJ2-5; the D is unclear. Trimming pared 7 bases from V and 5 bases from J, leaving 8 bases between. The CDR3 is 11 residues long. The germline V gene encodes CDR1 SNHLY and CDR2 FYNNEI. CDR3 sequence reads: CASIASETQYF. In DNA form, the CDR3 reads TGTGCCAGCATAGCCTCGGAGACCCAGTACTTC.

The V and J genes are TRBV5-6 and TRBJ1-4; TRBD1 agrees at 9 bases. In germline, CDR1 is SGHDT, CDR2 YYEEEE. The length of the CDR3 is 16 residues. V lost 3 bases and J lost 5; bases outside the gene matches: 8. CDR3 sequence reads: CASSWGTGTKNEKLFF. The CDR3 bases are TGTGCCAGCAGCTGGGGGACAGGGACTAAAAATGAAAAACTGTTTTTT.

V usage is TRBV29-1 and J usage is TRBJ1-2, with TRBD1 matching over 8 bases. Trimming removed 4 bases from V and 4 bases from J; junction bases left unmatched: 5. Germline V gene sequence: CDR1 SQVTM, CDR2 ANQGSEA. This CDR3 region has 13 residues. The CDR3 loop is CSVVQGATYGYTF. For the CDR3, the DNA is TGCAGCGTTGTCCAGGGGGCTACCTATGGCTACACCTTC.

The rearrangement uses TRBV7-8 and TRBJ2-7, with D unclear. V shed 4 bases and J shed 4 bases, with 11 bases lying between them. From germline, CDR1 is SGHVS and CDR2 FQNEAQ. CDR3 size: 13 residues. This CDR3 is CASSSTPRYEQYF. CDR3 nucleotide sequence: TGTGCCAGCAGCTCTACCCCCAGGTACGAGCAGTACTTC.

The V gene is TRBV6-5, the J gene TRBJ2-7; TRBD2 aligns across 12 bases. The junction had 10 bases not matched to a gene; V was cut back by 6 bases and J by 7 bases. The CDR3 runs to 15 residues. Germline CDR1 and CDR2: MNHEY and SVGAGI. CDR3 loop: CASRPLAGGPGEQYF. CDR3 DNA: TGTGCCAGCAGACCGCTAGCGGGGGGGCCCGGGGAGCAGTACTTC.

This chain connects TRBV13 to TRBJ2-7; tentatively, D is TRBD2 (6 bases). Trimming stripped 3 bases from V and 3 bases from J, with 15 bases between. The CDR3 runs 15 residues. Germline loops: CDR1 PRHDT, CDR2 FYEKMQ (reference sequence). CDR3 loop: CASSFLKGGYYEQYF. CDR3 in DNA: TGTGCCAGCAGCTTCCTTAAAGGAGGGTACTACGAGCAGTACTTC.

As DNA, the CDR3 is TGTGCCAGCCAGAGCGGGACGAACTACAATGAGCAGTTCTTC. This encodes CASQSGTNYNEQFF. The chain recombines TRBV7-9 with TRBJ2-1, with TRBD2 matching 7 bases. This CDR3 has 14 residues. Germline trimming cut 8 bases from V and 3 bases from J; bases unmatched to any gene: 7. Germline values: CDR1 SEHNR, CDR2 FQNEAQ (reference sequence).

DNA for the CDR3: TGTGCCAGCAGCTTATTCGGAGGGCGAGAGGGGGGCTACACCTTC. As protein: CASSLFGGREGGYTF. The chain employs TRBV7-8 and TRBJ1-2, with TRBD1 as a possible D gene (5 bases). This CDR3 is 15 amino acids long. Germline CDR1 is SGHVS and CDR2 is FQNEAQ. Trimming took 2 bases from V and 8 from J, leaving 18 bases between them.

The V gene is TRBV14, the J gene TRBJ2-7; D might be TRBD1 (6 bases). CDR3 size: 14 residues. The germline V gene encodes CDR1 SGHDN and CDR2 FVKESK. V dropped 4 bases and J dropped 3 bases, with 13 bases sitting between them. CDR3 amino acids: CASSLYTGNYEQYF. The CDR3 coding sequence is TGTGCCAGCAGCCTATATACAGGGAACTACGAGCAGTACTTC.

This sequence joins TRBV4-1 and TRBJ2-1, with D possibly being TRBD2 (7 bases). The CDR3 spans 18 residues. Per germline, CDR1 MGHRA and CDR2 YSYEKL. Trimming removed 1 base at V and 3 bases at J, with 19 bases between. DNA for the CDR3: TGCGCCAGCAGCCAAGGCCCTTTGGGGGGGGGCCTCTACAATGAGCAGTTCTTC. Translating it yields CASSQGPLGGGLYNEQFF.

The rearrangement joins TRBV27 to TRBJ2-5, with 7 bases matching TRBD2. The CDR3 covers 13 residues. Looked up from germline, CDR1 is MNHEY and CDR2 is SMNVEV (reference sequence). With 6 bases clipped from V and 7 bases from J, the junction kept 8 bases outside the gene matches. CDR3 nucleotide sequence: TGTGCCAGCAGCCCCCTAGCGGAGGGGACCCAGTACTTC. As protein: CASSPLAEGTQYF.

The rearrangement links TRBV29-1 to TRBJ1-4; D uncertain. CDR3 size: 14 residues. Germline assignment: CDR1 SQVTM and CDR2 ANQGSEA. Trimming shortened V by 4 bases and J by 4 bases, and 13 bases separated the two germline ends. The CDR3 DNA sequence: TGCAGCGTTGTCGGGGAAAGGAGTAATGAAAAACTGTTTTTT. Protein product: CSVVGERSNEKLFF.

The chain carries TRBV4-1 and TRBJ2-3, with D possibly matching TRBD2 (6 bases). Per germline, CDR1 MGHRA and CDR2 YSYEKL. Trimming shortened V by 3 bases and J by 1 base, and 17 bases separated the two germline ends. The CDR3 spans 17 residues. The CDR3 DNA is TGCGCCAGCAGCCAGTTTGGGTTCGGCGGGGGCACAGATACGCAGTATTTT. Translating it yields CASSQFGFGGGTDTQYF.

The chain uses TRBV2 and TRBJ2-1, with no clear D. V was cut by 3 bases and J by 5 bases, with 8 bases left in between. This CDR3 has 13 amino acids. Germline CDR1 SNHLY, CDR2 FYNNEI. The CDR3: CASSDSPHNEQFF. In nucleotides, the CDR3 is TGTGCCAGCAGTGATAGTCCGCACAATGAGCAGTTCTTC. The full variable domain, rest sourced from reference TRBV2 and TRBJ2-1, is EPEVTQTPSHQVTQMGQEVILRCVPISNHLYFYWYRQILGQKVEFLVSFYNNEISEKSEIFDDQFSVERPDGSNFTLKIRSTKLEDSAMYFCASSDSPHNEQFFGPGTRLTVL.